Listed below are T cell receptor beta chains from one sample, sequenced in a study of blood T cell repertoires in COVID-19. Clones were sequenced by immunoSEQ multiplex PCR, and TCRdb holds only the in-frame ones, with some missing. Here the sample spans 80,000 or so clones, 80% being singletons. The sequencing input was peripheral blood. The receptors here all came from a woman between 65 and 79 years old with acute or convalescent COVID-19. Both conserved end residues are trimmed from each CDR3.

J	V	CDR3
TRBJ2-7	TRBV19	ASSGTPSYEQY
TRBJ2-5	TRBV14	ASGQGTGTERETQY
TRBJ1-4	TRBV15	ATSRVPETGGFWEKLF
TRBJ2-7	TRBV4-1	ASSQDFNPYEQY
TRBJ2-3	TRBV27	ASSFLRQTGPDTQY
TRBJ2-5	TRBV4-3	ASSVGFPGLQETQY
TRBJ1-6	TRBV10-3	AIAGTGDNSPLH
TRBJ2-5	TRBV14	ASSHRLGWRGETQY
TRBJ1-5	TRBV7-9	ASSTRGSNQPQH
TRBJ2-3	TRBV7-9	ASSFGLSPTDTQY
TRBJ2-5	TRBV7-6	ASSSTYGSGGNQETQY
TRBJ2-7	TRBV2	ASSYPAGGMSYEQY
TRBJ2-5	TRBV11-3	ASSSGTRDGTQY
TRBJ1-2	TRBV21-1	ASSKTRRTGGVDGYT
TRBJ1-2	TRBV5-6	ASSSTGGYT
TRBJ1-2	TRBV6-6	ASLTGLDGYT
TRBJ2-6	TRBV5-4	ASSLQGSGANVLT
TRBJ2-1	TRBV4-2	ASSRGSGGDEQF
TRBJ1-2	TRBV19	ASWTGLANYGYT
TRBJ1-2	TRBV7-9	ASSTDRVHYGYT
TRBJ2-7	TRBV27	ASSSGTSGAYEQY
TRBJ1-2	TRBV25-1	ASSDMTGPYGYT
TRBJ1-1	TRBV5-1	ASSSGQPNTEAF
TRBJ2-2	TRBV6-6	ASSDSTGANTGELF
TRBJ1-1	TRBV12-3/TRBV12-4	ASRWDRETF
TRBJ1-1	TRBV10-3	AISDSMNTEAF
TRBJ1-5	TRBV5-5	ASSSTGGSQPQH
TRBJ2-3	TRBV4-1	ASSQGLAGGTDTQY